This is a list of T cell receptor beta chains from one sample in a study of T cells after yellow fever vaccination. TCRdb reprocessed the 5' RACE reads via MiXCR and lists one record per CDR3 protein. This table holds just under 600,000 distinct CDR3 sequences, roughly 14% found once. Sequences were derived from PBMCs, sampled on the day of the yellow fever booster vaccination. All receptors derive from a young man who received the YFV17D yellow fever vaccine. The CDR3 runs from the conserved cysteine through the conserved F or W. Each record gives: J gene, D gene, V gene, clone size, CDR3 length, CDR3 protein, CDR3 DNA. D genes are given only for firm matches. Clone size appears in some rows only: once, few, many, or a class for an expanded clone.

>TRBJ2-1|TRBD2|TRBV20-1|-|16
CSARGPRGSGLNEQFF
TGCAGTGCTAGAGGACCGCGCGGGAGCGGGCTCAATGAGCAGTTCTTC
>TRBJ2-7|TRBD2|TRBV7-2|-|15
CASSSISGETYEQYF
TGTGCCAGCAGCTCCATTAGCGGGGAGACCTACGAGCAGTACTTC
>TRBJ2-5|TRBD2|TRBV20-1|-|17
CSARQGLAGARQETQYF
TGCAGTGCTAGGCAGGGACTAGCGGGCGCAAGACAAGAGACCCAGTACTTC
>TRBJ2-3|TRBD2|TRBV28|few|18
CASTSSQFIAGGTDTQYF
TGTGCCAGCACCTCATCCCAATTTATAGCGGGAGGCACAGATACGCAGTATTTT
>TRBJ1-3|-|TRBV7-9|-|14
CASSYLNQGTTIYF
TGTGCCAGCAGCTATCTTAACCAGGGTACCACCATATATTTT
>TRBJ2-3|-|TRBV27|-|14
CASTITGGGDTQYF
TGTGCCAGCACAATCACAGGGGGGGGAGATACGCAGTATTTT
>TRBJ2-3|-|TRBV18|-|14
CASSPATGADTQYF
TGTGCCAGCTCACCAGCGACGGGGGCAGATACGCAGTATTTT
>TRBJ2-2|-|TRBV9|-|16
CASSFSSYAGAGELFF
TGTGCCAGCAGCTTCAGTAGTTACGCCGGCGCCGGGGAGCTGTTTTTT
>TRBJ2-3|-|TRBV7-2|-|15
CASSLKSSSTDTQYF
TGTGCCAGCAGCTTAAAAAGCTCTAGCACAGATACGCAGTATTTT
>TRBJ2-7|-|TRBV7-9|many|17
CASSPSPGAGLGYEQYF
TGTGCCAGCAGCCCAAGCCCGGGGGCAGGGCTAGGATACGAGCAGTACTTC
>TRBJ2-7|TRBD2|TRBV6-2/TRBV6-3|many|15
CASSQTSGTTYEQYF
TGTGCCAGCAGTCAGACTAGCGGGACTACATACGAGCAGTACTTC
>TRBJ2-5|-|TRBV5-1|few|14
CASSHSGLEETQYF
TGCGCCAGCAGCCATTCGGGGTTGGAAGAGACCCAGTACTTC
>TRBJ2-5|TRBD2|TRBV5-4|-|17
CASSKSGLATLQETQYF
TGTGCCAGCAGCAAATCGGGACTAGCAACCCTCCAAGAGACCCAGTACTTC
>TRBJ2-6|-|TRBV9|-|17
CASSVGQLVSGANVLTF
TGTGCCAGCAGCGTAGGACAGCTAGTCTCTGGGGCCAACGTCCTGACTTTC
>TRBJ2-1|TRBD1|TRBV3-1|-|16
CASSQPPGQGINEQFF
TGTGCCAGCAGCCAACCCCCGGGACAGGGTATTAATGAGCAGTTCTTC
>TRBJ2-5|-|TRBV5-1|-|15
CASSAYDRSEETQYF
TGCGCCAGCAGCGCCTACGACCGATCCGAAGAGACCCAGTACTTC
>TRBJ2-2|-|TRBV19|-|15
CASRIGTGDTGELFF
TGTGCCAGTAGAATAGGGACTGGGGATACCGGGGAGCTGTTTTTT
>TRBJ2-7|TRBD2|TRBV5-5|few|17
CASSLAISASGRNEQYF
TGTGCCAGCAGCTTGGCGATTTCGGCTAGCGGGAGGAACGAGCAGTACTTC
>TRBJ1-3|-|TRBV6-5|few|17
CASSYSRLGRPGNTIYF
TGTGCCAGCAGTTACTCGAGGTTAGGCCGACCTGGAAACACCATATATTTT
>TRBJ1-6|-|TRBV5-1|-|12
CASGTDNSPLHF
TGCGCCAGCGGGACGGATAATTCACCCCTCCACTTT
>TRBJ2-7|-|TRBV4-2|many|14
CASSQGVGTYEQYF
TGTGCCAGCAGCCAAGGGGTGGGCACCTACGAGCAGTACTTC
>TRBJ1-1|-|TRBV30|-|12
CAWTLGGRKAFF
TGTGCCTGGACCTTGGGGGGACGGAAAGCTTTCTTT
>TRBJ2-7|TRBD1|TRBV30|-|14
CACNRQGQTYEQYF
TGTGCCTGTAACCGACAGGGGCAAACCTACGAGCAGTACTTC
>TRBJ2-5|TRBD1|TRBV2|few|17
CASSEFEPGGLGETQYF
TGTGCCAGCAGTGAATTTGAGCCAGGGGGCTTGGGAGAGACCCAGTACTTC
>TRBJ1-6|-|TRBV10-2|-|16
CASSESQLSRDSPLHF
TGCGCCAGCAGTGAATCCCAACTCAGCCGAGATTCACCCCTCCACTTT
>TRBJ2-5|-|TRBV4-3|-|17
CASSQPRGGESQETQYF
TGCGCCAGCAGCCAACCGCGAGGGGGAGAGTCTCAGGAGACCCAGTACTTC
>TRBJ2-1|TRBD2|TRBV24-1|-|13
CATSGRGSNEQFF
TGTGCCACGAGCGGGAGAGGGAGCAATGAGCAGTTCTTC
>TRBJ1-2|-|TRBV3-1|-|15
CASSQVGRTNYGYTF
TGTGCCAGCAGCCAAGTTGGCAGGACCAACTATGGCTACACCTTC
>TRBJ2-7|-|TRBV20-1|few|15
CSAREAGRILYEQYF
TGCAGTGCTAGAGAGGCAGGGAGGATATTGTACGAGCAGTACTTC
>TRBJ2-5|TRBD1|TRBV25-1|-|15
CASSRQGNFQETQYF
TGTGCCAGCAGCCGACAGGGAAATTTCCAAGAGACCCAGTACTTC
>TRBJ2-3|TRBD2|TRBV5-1|-|16
CASSETSGRFVDTQYF
TGCGCCAGCAGCGAGACTAGCGGGAGATTCGTAGATACGCAGTATTTT
>TRBJ1-5|TRBD1|TRBV20-1|few|15
CSAKMGQGGNQPQHF
TGCAGTGCTAAGATGGGACAGGGAGGTAATCAGCCCCAGCATTTT
>TRBJ2-1|TRBD2|TRBV9|few|14
CASSETSGRFEQFF
TGTGCCAGCAGCGAGACTAGCGGGAGGTTTGAGCAGTTCTTC
>TRBJ2-4|TRBD2|TRBV12-3/TRBV12-4|few|14
CASSSAGLAGFRYF
TGTGCCAGCAGTTCGGCGGGACTAGCGGGATTTCGGTACTTC